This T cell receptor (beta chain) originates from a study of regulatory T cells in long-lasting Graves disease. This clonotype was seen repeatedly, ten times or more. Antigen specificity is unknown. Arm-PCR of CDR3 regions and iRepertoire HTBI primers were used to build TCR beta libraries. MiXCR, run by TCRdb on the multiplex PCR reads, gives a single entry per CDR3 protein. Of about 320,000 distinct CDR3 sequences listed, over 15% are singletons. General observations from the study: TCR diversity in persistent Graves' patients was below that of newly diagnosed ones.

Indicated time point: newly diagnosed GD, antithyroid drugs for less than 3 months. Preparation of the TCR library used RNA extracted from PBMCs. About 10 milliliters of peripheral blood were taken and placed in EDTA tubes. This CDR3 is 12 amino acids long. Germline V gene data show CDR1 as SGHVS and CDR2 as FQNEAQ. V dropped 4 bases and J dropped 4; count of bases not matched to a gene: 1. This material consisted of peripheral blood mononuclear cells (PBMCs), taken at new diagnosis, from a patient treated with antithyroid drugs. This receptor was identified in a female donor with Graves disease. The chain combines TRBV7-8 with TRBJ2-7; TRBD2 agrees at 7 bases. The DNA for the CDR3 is TGTGCCAGCAGCTGGGGGGGATACGAGCAGTACTTC. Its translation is CASSWGGYEQYF.